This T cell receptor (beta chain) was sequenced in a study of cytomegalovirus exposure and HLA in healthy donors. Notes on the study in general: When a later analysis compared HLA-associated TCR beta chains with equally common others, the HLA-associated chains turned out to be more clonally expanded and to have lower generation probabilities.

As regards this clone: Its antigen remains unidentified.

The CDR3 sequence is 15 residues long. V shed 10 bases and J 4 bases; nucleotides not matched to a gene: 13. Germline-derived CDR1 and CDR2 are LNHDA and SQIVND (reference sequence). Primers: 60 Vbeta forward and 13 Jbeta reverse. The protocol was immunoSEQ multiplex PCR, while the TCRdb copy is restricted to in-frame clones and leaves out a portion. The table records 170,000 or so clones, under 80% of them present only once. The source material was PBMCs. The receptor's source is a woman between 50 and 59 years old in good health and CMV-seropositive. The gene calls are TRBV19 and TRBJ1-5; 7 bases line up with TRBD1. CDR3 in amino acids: CATTKGGKWNQPQHF. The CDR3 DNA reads TGTGCCACCACCAAAGGGGGCAAATGGAATCAGCCCCAGCATTTT.